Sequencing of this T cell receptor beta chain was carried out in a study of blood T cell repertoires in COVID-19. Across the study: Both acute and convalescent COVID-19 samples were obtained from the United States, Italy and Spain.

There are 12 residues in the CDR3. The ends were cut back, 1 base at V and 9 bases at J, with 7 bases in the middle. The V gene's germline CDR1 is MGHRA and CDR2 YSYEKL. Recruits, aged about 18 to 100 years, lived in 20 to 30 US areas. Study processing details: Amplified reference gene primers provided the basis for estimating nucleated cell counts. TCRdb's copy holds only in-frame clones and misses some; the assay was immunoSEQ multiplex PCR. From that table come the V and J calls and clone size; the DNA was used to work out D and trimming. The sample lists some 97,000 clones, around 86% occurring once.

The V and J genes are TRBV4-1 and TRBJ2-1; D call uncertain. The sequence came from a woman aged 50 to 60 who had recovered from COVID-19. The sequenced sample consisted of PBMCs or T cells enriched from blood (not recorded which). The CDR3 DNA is TGCGCCAGCAGCCAAGGGCTTACTGAGCAGTTCTTC. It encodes CASSQGLTEQFF.